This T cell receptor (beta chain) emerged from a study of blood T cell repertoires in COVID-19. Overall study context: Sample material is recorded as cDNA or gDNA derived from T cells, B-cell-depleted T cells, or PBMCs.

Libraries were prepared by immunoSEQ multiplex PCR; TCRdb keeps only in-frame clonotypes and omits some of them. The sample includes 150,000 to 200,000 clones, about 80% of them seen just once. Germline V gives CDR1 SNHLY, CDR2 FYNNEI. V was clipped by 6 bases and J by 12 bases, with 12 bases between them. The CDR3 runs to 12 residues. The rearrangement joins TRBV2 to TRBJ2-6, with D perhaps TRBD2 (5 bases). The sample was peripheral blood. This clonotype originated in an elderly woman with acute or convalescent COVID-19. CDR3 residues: CASSGEGRVLTF. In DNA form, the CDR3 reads TGTGCCAGCAGCGGGGAAGGGCGCGTCCTGACTTTC.